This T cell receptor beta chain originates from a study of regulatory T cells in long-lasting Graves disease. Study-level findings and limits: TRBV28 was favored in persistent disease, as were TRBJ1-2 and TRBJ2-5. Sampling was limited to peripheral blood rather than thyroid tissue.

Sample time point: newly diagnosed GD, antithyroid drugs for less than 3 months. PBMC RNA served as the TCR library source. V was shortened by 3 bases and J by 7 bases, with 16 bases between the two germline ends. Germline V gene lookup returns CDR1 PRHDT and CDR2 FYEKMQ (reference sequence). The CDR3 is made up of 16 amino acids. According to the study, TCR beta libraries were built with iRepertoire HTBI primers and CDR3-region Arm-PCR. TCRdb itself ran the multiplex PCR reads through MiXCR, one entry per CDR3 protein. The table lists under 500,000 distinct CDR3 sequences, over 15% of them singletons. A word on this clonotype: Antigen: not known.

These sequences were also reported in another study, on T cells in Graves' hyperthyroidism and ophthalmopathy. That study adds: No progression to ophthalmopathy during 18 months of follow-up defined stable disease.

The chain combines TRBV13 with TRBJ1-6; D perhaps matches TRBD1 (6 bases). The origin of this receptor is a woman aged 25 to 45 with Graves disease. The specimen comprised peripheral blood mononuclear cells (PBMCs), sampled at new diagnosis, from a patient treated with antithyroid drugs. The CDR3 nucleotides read TGTGCCAGCAGCTTTCCCTGGACAGATCAGAATTCACCCCTCCACTTT. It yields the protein CASSFPWTDQNSPLHF.